Sequencing of this T cell receptor (beta chain) was carried out in a study of PD-L1 blockade in urothelial cancer. For the study at large: Analyses used blood from 3 weeks (second dose) and 6 weeks after treatment start.

Sample time point: pretreatment peripheral blood. Libraries were prepared by immunoSEQ multiplex PCR; TCRdb keeps only in-frame clonotypes and omits some of them. Found here are about 63,000 clones, approximately 80% of them singletons; the top ten hold under 7.5%. Specimen: PBMCs, collected around atezolizumab (anti-PD-L1) treatment. This TCR was sampled from a man between 65 and 85 years old with urothelial cancer.

The CDR3 sequence: CASSPSGGANNEQFF. The CDR3 DNA sequence: TGTGCCAGCAGCCCCAGCGGGGGGGCGAATAATGAGCAGTTCTTC. The rearrangement joins TRBV9 to TRBJ2-1; 10 nucleotides line up with TRBD2. The CDR3 is made up of 15 amino acids. Germline values: CDR1 SGDLS, CDR2 YYNGEE. V trimming: 4 bases; J trimming: 7 bases; junction bases outside the gene matches: 8.